A selection of T cell receptor beta chains follows, all from one sample in a study of cytomegalovirus exposure and HLA in healthy donors. Clones were read by immunoSEQ multiplex PCR, and TCRdb kept only the in-frame ones, dropping some. The sample yields about 130,000 clones, around 80% seen once. Sequencing was performed on PBMCs. The receptors here all came from a man aged 50 to 59 in good health and CMV-seronegative. Both conserved end residues are part of each CDR3. A D gene is named only where the DNA matches it firmly. Some rows have no size entry. The others give once, few or many, or a class for an expanded clone.

v_call	j_call	d_call	clone_size	cdr3_aa	cdr3_nt
TRBV6-6	TRBJ2-7	TRBD2	few	CASSYGLAGGEYEQYF	TGTGCCAGCAGTTACGGACTAGCGGGGGGAGAGTACGAGCAGTACTTC
TRBV30	TRBJ1-5	.	.	CAWSRDSNQPQHF	TGTGCCTGGTCCAGGGATAGCAATCAGCCCCAGCATTTT
TRBV2	TRBJ1-5	.	.	CASSAQDHQPQHF	TGTGCCAGCAGTGCTCAGGATCATCAGCCCCAGCATTTT
TRBV5-1	TRBJ2-3	TRBD2	.	CASSESRGGFPLADTQYF	TGCGCCAGCAGCGAAAGTCGGGGGGGCTTCCCCCTCGCAGATACGCAGTATTTT
TRBV19	TRBJ1-5	.	once	CASSIRDGGQGQPQHF	TGTGCCAGTAGTATAAGGGACGGGGGGCAGGGGCAGCCCCAGCATTTT
TRBV5-1	TRBJ1-2	.	.	CASSLGAENYGYTF	TGCGCCAGCAGCTTAGGGGCAGAAAACTATGGCTACACCTTC
TRBV2	TRBJ1-2	TRBD1	.	CASVGTVLDHGYTF	TGTGCCAGCGTCGGGACAGTTCTGGACCATGGCTACACCTTC
TRBV11-2	TRBJ2-7	.	.	CASSFRDSQPEQYF	TGTGCCAGCAGCTTCCGGGACTCTCAACCGGAGCAGTACTTC
TRBV6-6	TRBJ2-1	TRBD2	.	CASGGGYNEQFF	TGTGCCAGCGGGGGGGGTTACAATGAGCAGTTCTTC
TRBV5-4	TRBJ1-1	.	.	CASSSLGGGTEAFF	TGTGCCAGCAGCTCCCTAGGGGGTGGCACTGAAGCTTTCTTT
TRBV23-1	TRBJ2-6	.	.	CASSQSLSRKLPSGANVLTF	TGCGCCAGCAGTCAATCGTTGTCCAGGAAACTTCCCTCTGGGGCCAACGTCCTGACTTTC
TRBV7-8	TRBJ2-5	TRBD2	.	CASSLGLGPGGQETQYF	TGTGCCAGCAGCTTAGGTCTGGGGCCGGGGGGGCAAGAGACCCAGTACTTC
TRBV5-6	TRBJ2-2	.	.	CASSSSRRGNTGELFF	TGTGCCAGCAGCTCGAGCCGGCGAGGAAACACCGGGGAGCTGTTTTTT
TRBV4-3	TRBJ2-7	TRBD2	.	CASSQEFGSGVYEQYF	TGCGCCAGCAGCCAAGAGTTCGGTAGCGGGGTCTACGAGCAGTACTTC
TRBV29-1	TRBJ1-6	.	.	CSDSALSSYNSPLHF	TGCAGCGACAGTGCCTTGAGCTCCTATAATTCACCCCTCCACTTT
TRBV5-1	TRBJ2-5	TRBD2	.	CASSLVLAVETQYF	TGCGCCAGCAGCTTGGTCCTAGCGGTGGAGACCCAGTACTTC
TRBV2	TRBJ1-3	.	few	CASRPRTEPGNTIYF	TGTGCCAGCAGGCCCCGGACAGAGCCTGGAAACACCATATATTTT
TRBV2	TRBJ1-5	.	few	CASTVEGRGNQPQHF	TGTGCCAGCACGGTAGAGGGGAGGGGCAATCAGCCCCAGCATTTT
TRBV2	TRBJ1-5	.	.	CASSDEANRGNQPQHF	TGTGCCAGCAGCGACGAGGCGAACAGGGGCAATCAGCCCCAGCATTTT
TRBV9	TRBJ2-3	TRBD2	.	CASSPQRGSTDTQYF	TGTGCCAGCAGCCCCCAGCGGGGGAGCACAGATACGCAGTATTTT
TRBV7-2	TRBJ2-7	.	.	CASSIRDTYEQYF	TGTGCCAGCAGTATCCGGGACACCTACGAGCAGTACTTC
TRBV2	TRBJ1-4	TRBD1	.	CASSDPVDRAGEKLFF	TGTGCCAGCAGTGATCCGGTAGACAGGGCGGGCGAAAAACTGTTTTTT
TRBV11-2	TRBJ2-3	TRBD1	.	CASKGRARTGGADTQYF	TGTGCCAGCAAGGGGAGGGCAAGGACAGGGGGGGCAGATACGCAGTATTTT
TRBV19	TRBJ1-5	.	.	CASKSVLDTGNQPQHF	TGTGCCAGTAAGTCGGTCCTGGACACCGGGAATCAGCCCCAGCATTTT
TRBV5-6	TRBJ2-4	TRBD2	.	CASSWGGLAGSKNIQYF	TGTGCCAGCAGCTGGGGGGGACTAGCGGGATCGAAAAACATTCAGTACTTC
TRBV6-1	TRBJ1-2	.	.	CASKFGTTENYGYTF	TGTGCCAGCAAGTTCGGGACTACCGAAAACTATGGCTACACCTTC
TRBV30	TRBJ1-5	TRBD1	once	CAWTIWTGTGANYSNQPQHF	TGTGCCTGGACCATATGGACCGGGACAGGGGCCAATTATAGCAATCAGCCCCAGCATTTT
TRBV7-2	TRBJ1-2	.	.	CASSLGQYGYTF	TGTGCCAGCAGCCTCGGACAGTATGGCTACACCTTC
TRBV4-3	TRBJ2-5	.	.	CASSQAVGGGPPRVQYF	TGCGCCAGCAGCCAAGCGGTTGGCGGGGGCCCACCTAGGGTGCAGTACTTC
TRBV6-5	TRBJ2-3	.	.	CASSPTRSETDTQYF	TGTGCCAGCAGCCCGACTAGGTCTGAAACAGATACGCAGTATTTT
TRBV5-1	TRBJ1-4	.	.	CASSSPQGGSEKLFF	TGCGCCAGCAGCTCTCCACAGGGTGGGAGTGAAAAACTGTTTTTT
TRBV5-1	TRBJ2-5	.	.	CASSLFRSAETQYF	TGCGCCAGCAGCTTGTTCCGGAGTGCGGAGACCCAGTACTTC
TRBV19	TRBJ2-1	TRBD1	.	CASSMAGTGGYNEQFF	TGTGCCAGTAGTATGGCCGGGACAGGGGGTTACAATGAGCAGTTCTTC
TRBV5-1	TRBJ2-1	TRBD2	.	CASSLGSGGWFF	TGCGCCAGCAGCTTGGGGTCCGGGGGGTGGTTCTTC
TRBV4-1	TRBJ1-4	.	.	CASSQEGGAGREKLFF	TGCGCCAGCAGCCAAGAGGGTGGGGCAGGGCGGGAAAAACTGTTTTTT
TRBV11-3	TRBJ1-1	.	.	CASSLDRRAEAFF	TGTGCCAGCAGCTTAGATCGACGGGCTGAAGCTTTCTTT
TRBV13	TRBJ2-1	TRBD2	.	CASSFGGGYNEQFF	TGTGCCAGCAGCTTCGGGGGGGGGTACAATGAGCAGTTCTTC
TRBV6-4	TRBJ1-2	TRBD1	.	CASRKTGDHDYGYTF	TGTGCCAGCAGAAAGACAGGGGATCATGACTATGGCTACACCTTC
TRBV5-6	TRBJ1-1	.	.	CASSLGESRTEAFF	TGTGCCAGCAGCTTGGGGGAGAGTCGCACTGAAGCTTTCTTT
TRBV9	TRBJ1-1	TRBD1	once	CASSRGQGRANTEAFF	TGTGCCAGCAGCCGTGGACAGGGTCGCGCCAACACTGAAGCTTTCTTT
TRBV11-2	TRBJ2-1	TRBD2	.	CASRTLAGAFYNEQFF	TGTGCCAGCAGGACACTAGCGGGGGCCTTCTACAATGAGCAGTTCTTC
TRBV5-3	TRBJ2-7	TRBD2	.	CARSLEESGGHRGSYEQYF	TGTGCCAGAAGCTTGGAGGAGAGCGGGGGGCATCGGGGTTCCTACGAGCAGTACTTC
TRBV5-6	TRBJ1-6	.	.	CASSSWGGGSPLHF	TGTGCCAGCAGCTCGTGGGGAGGGGGTTCACCCCTCCACTTT
TRBV9	TRBJ2-1	TRBD2	.	CASSVRASGENEQFF	TGTGCCAGCAGCGTAAGGGCTAGCGGGGAGAATGAGCAGTTCTTC
TRBV2	TRBJ2-7	TRBD2	.	CASMGTTSYEQYF	TGTGCCAGCATGGGGACTACCTCCTACGAGCAGTACTTC
TRBV5-1	TRBJ1-2	.	.	CASSLTGPNYGYTF	TGCGCCAGCAGCTTGACAGGTCCTAACTATGGCTACACCTTC
TRBV7-8	TRBJ1-2	.	.	CASSRTTGNYGYTF	TGTGCCAGCAGCAGAACGACAGGCAACTATGGCTACACCTTC
TRBV5-1	TRBJ2-5	TRBD1	.	CASSPGTDPETQYF	TGCGCCAGCAGCCCCGGGACAGACCCAGAGACCCAGTACTTC
TRBV2	TRBJ2-2	.	.	CASGRSDRPTGELFF	TGTGCCAGCGGCCGGTCCGACAGGCCCACCGGGGAGCTGTTTTTT
TRBV6-1	TRBJ1-3	.	.	CASSETGGGNTIYF	TGTGCCAGCAGTGAGACGGGAGGTGGAAACACCATATATTTT
TRBV6-5	TRBJ2-7	TRBD2	.	CASSYGRGSSYEQYF	TGTGCCAGCAGTTACGGGCGGGGGAGCTCCTACGAGCAGTACTTC
TRBV7-9	TRBJ1-1	.	.	CASSRGTVAEAFF	TGTGCCAGCAGCCGGGGGACTGTCGCTGAAGCTTTCTTT
TRBV7-9	TRBJ1-3	.	.	CASSLGQGMVSGNTIYF	TGTGCCAGCAGCTTAGGTCAGGGCATGGTCTCTGGAAACACCATATATTTT
TRBV6-1	TRBJ1-2	TRBD1	.	CASSEVGQGYGYTF	TGTGCCAGCAGTGAAGTAGGACAGGGGTATGGCTACACCTTC
TRBV4-1	TRBJ1-2	.	.	CASSQGPGGYGYTF	TGCGCCAGCAGCCAAGGCCCGGGAGGCTATGGCTACACCTTC
TRBV5-1	TRBJ2-7	.	.	CASSLTSSIHEQYF	TGCGCCAGCAGCTTGACGTCGAGTATCCACGAGCAGTACTTC
TRBV30	TRBJ2-2	.	.	CAWSVRGTGELFF	TGTGCCTGGAGTGTACGGGGAACCGGGGAGCTGTTTTTT
TRBV19	TRBJ1-3	.	.	CAAGQLTTGNTIYF	TGTGCCGCTGGACAGCTGACAACGGGAAACACCATATATTTT
TRBV10-1	TRBJ2-2	.	.	CASSESYLYGELFF	TGCGCCAGCAGTGAGTCGTATCTCTACGGGGAGCTGTTTTTT